The 29 T cell receptor beta chains reported below all come from one sample, sequenced in a study of T cells in Graves' hyperthyroidism and ophthalmopathy. TCR beta CDR3 regions were amplified from RNA transcripts. Primed by the HTBI set, a first-round RT-PCR was run on the TCR CDR3. TCRdb reprocessed the multiplex PCR reads via MiXCR and lists one record per CDR3 protein. The sample has around 440,000 distinct CDR3 sequences, 15% to 19% seen once; the top ten hold roughly 14%. Sequencing input: blood. The source of these receptors is a woman in her late teens or twenties with Graves' hyperthyroidism.

This clonotype was observed a handful of times. The V gene is TRBV4-3, the J gene TRBJ2-7; the D gene is possibly TRBD2 (6 bases). Germline-derived CDR1 and CDR2 are LGHNA and YSLEER. The ends were cut back, 2 bases at V and 6 bases at J, with 23 bases in the middle. CDR3 length equals 17 residues. The CDR3 sequence: CASSQTISGPRNTEQYF. In DNA, the CDR3 is TGCGCCAGCAGCCAAACTATTAGCGGTCCCCGTAATACCGAGCAGTACTTC.

This chain connects TRBV5-1 to TRBJ1-1, with TRBD1 as a possible D gene (5 bases). Germline V lookup: CDR1 SGHRS, CDR2 YFSETQ. V was shortened by 0 bases and J by 0 bases, with 9 bases between the two germline ends. The CDR3 is 15 residues long. The CDR3 sequence is CASSLEPGMNTEAFF. The CDR3 DNA follows: TGCGCCAGCAGCTTGGAGCCAGGGATGAACACTGAAGCTTTCTTT.

In its sample, this clonotype was seen many times. This sequence joins TRBV6-2 or TRBV6-3 and TRBJ2-1; 9 bases align to TRBD2. With V trimmed by 6 bases and J by 8 bases, 17 bases remained unmatched. From germline, CDR1 is MNHEY and CDR2 SVGEGT. The CDR3 consists of 17 residues. For the CDR3, the DNA is TGTGCCAGCAGCCCTCGCGGGATAGCGGGGGTATTGGATGAGCAGTTCTTC. Amino acid sequence: CASSPRGIAGVLDEQFF.

This clonotype showed up many times. This chain uses TRBV3-1 with TRBJ1-1, with D unclear. The V and J ends lost 1 base and 1 base respectively, with 16 bases between them. This CDR3 spans 17 amino acids. Per germline, CDR1 LGHDT and CDR2 YNNKEL (reference sequence). CDR3 bases: TGTGCCAGCAGCCAAGTTGGTGCAGAAGCCTCGAACACTGAAGCTTTCTTT. Translating gives CASSQVGAEASNTEAFF.

This clonotype showed up many times. This chain connects TRBV5-1 to TRBJ2-7; tentatively, D is TRBD2 (5 bases). Trimming took 0 bases from V and 2 from J, leaving 6 bases between them. CDR3 length: 13 residues. Germline assignment: CDR1 SGHRS and CDR2 YFSETQ. The CDR3 protein is CASSLVGTYEQYF. CDR3 bases: TGCGCCAGCAGCTTGGTCGGGACCTACGAGCAGTACTTC.

This clonotype was observed a single time. The CDR3 loop is CASSLDLAGGLEQFF. The CDR3, as DNA: TGTGCCAGCAGCTTAGACCTAGCGGGGGGCCTTGAGCAGTTCTTC. The V gene is TRBV7-2, the J gene TRBJ2-1, with 11 bases matching TRBD2. This CDR3 comprises 15 residues. Per the germline V gene, CDR1 is SGHTA and CDR2 is FQGNSA. J gave up 9 bases and V 1 base, and 5 bases lay outside the gene matches.

This clonotype occurred a few times. A much larger clonotype is one base distant, so this may be a read error. This chain links TRBV4-1 with TRBJ1-5; 9 nucleotides agree with TRBD1. The V segment lost 8 bases and the J segment 4 bases; nucleotides outside the gene matches: 6. There are 14 residues in the CDR3. Looked up from germline, CDR1 is MGHRA and CDR2 is YSYEKL. The CDR3 spells CASGPDRGNQPQHF. CDR3 coding DNA: TGCGCCAGCGGCCCGGACAGGGGAAATCAGCCCCAGCATTTT.

In this sample, this clonotype turned up a few times. The CDR3 is CASSRGAGGGNTIYF. CDR3 in DNA: TGCGCCAGCAGCCGAGGAGCGGGCGGTGGAAACACCATATATTTT. The J gene is TRBJ1-3, the V gene TRBV4-1; D not certain. The CDR3 spans 15 residues. Trimming left V 4 bases short and J 3 bases short, with 13 bases between. Germline V lookup: CDR1 MGHRA, CDR2 YSYEKL.

The CDR3 sequence: CSAHPGGGATDTQYF. The DNA for the CDR3 is TGCAGTGCCCACCCGGGAGGTGGGGCCACAGATACGCAGTATTTT. The genes are TRBV20-1 and TRBJ2-3, with 7 nucleotides matching TRBD2. This CDR3 region has 15 residues. Germline V gene sequence: CDR1 DFQATT, CDR2 SNEGSKA (reference sequence). The ends lost 6 bases at V and 2 bases at J; junction bases unmatched: 11.

This clonotype was seen ten or more times. The CDR3 nucleotides are TGTGCCAGCAACCTCCCGATAGGCAACACCGGGGAGCTGTTTTTT. It translates to CASNLPIGNTGELFF. The rearrangement uses TRBV7-9 and TRBJ2-2; no clear D. Trimming took 7 bases from V and 2 from J, leaving 14 bases between them. The CDR3 totals 15 residues. Germline assignment: CDR1 SEHNR and CDR2 FQNEAQ (reference sequence).

The chain carries TRBV5-5 and TRBJ2-2, with 9 bases aligning to TRBD2. Germline V gives CDR1 SGHKS, CDR2 YYEKEE (reference sequence). The CDR3 consists of 19 residues. V was clipped by 1 base and J by 0 bases; unmatched bases: 10. The CDR3 sequence is CASSLRASGDFANTGELFF. The CDR3 nucleotides read TGTGCCAGCAGCTTGCGCGCTAGCGGGGACTTCGCGAACACCGGGGAGCTGTTTTTT.

A few counts support this clonotype. The rearrangement links TRBV7-8 to TRBJ1-5; D unresolved. Germline V gene lookup returns CDR1 SGHVS and CDR2 FQNEAQ. This CDR3 is built from 17 residues. Deletions cut 0 bases from V and 1 base from J, with 13 bases between. CDR3 nucleotides: TGTGCCAGCAGCTTAGCGTCGAGGGAGAGGAGCAATCAGCCCCAGCATTTT. Translated: CASSLASRERSNQPQHF. Supplemented by reference TRBV7-8 and TRBJ1-5, the full variable domain reads GAGVSQSPRYKVAKRGQDVALRCDPISGHVSLFWYQQALGQGPEFLTYFQNEAQLDKSGLPSDRFFAERPEGSVSTLKIQRTQQEDSAVYLCASSLASRERSNQPQHFGDGTRLSIL.

Many counts were recorded for this clonotype. The V gene is TRBV12-3 or TRBV12-4, the J gene TRBJ1-5, with D maybe TRBD1 (6 bases). Trimming pared 4 bases from V and 1 base from J, leaving 11 bases between. The CDR3 contains 15 residues. The CDR3 DNA sequence: TGTGCCAGCAGTTCGGGGGACAACAGCAATCAGCCCCAGCATTTT. Protein sequence: CASSSGDNSNQPQHF.

The table lists this clonotype with many counts. The chain joins TRBV28 to TRBJ1-1; 7 bases are a match to TRBD1. V shed 5 bases, J shed 3 bases, and the junction held 6 bases outside the gene matches. The length of the CDR3 is 14 residues. Germline assignment: CDR1 MDHEN and CDR2 SYDVKM. The CDR3 coding sequence is TGTGCCAGCAGTACGGGACAGAAGCACACTGAAGCTTTCTTT. As protein: CASSTGQKHTEAFF. Complete variable domain (other parts from reference TRBV28 and TRBJ1-1): DVKVTQSSRYLVKRTGEKVFLECVQDMDHENMFWYRQDPGLGLRLIYFSYDVKMKEKGDIPEGYSVSREKKERFSLILESASTNQTSMYLCASSTGQKHTEAFFGQGTRLTVV.

This chain uses TRBV6-5 with TRBJ2-5; no clear D gene. Germline CDR1 and CDR2: MNHEY and SVGAGI. Trimming took off 4 bases at V and 1 base at J, with 10 bases between the two ends. CDR3 length: 14 amino acids. In nucleotides, the CDR3 is TGTGCCAGCAGTTCCCGGACCACCCAAGAGACCCAGTACTTC. Protein: CASSSRTTQETQYF.

Ten or more counts support this clonotype. The chain uses TRBV2 and TRBJ2-5; 11 nucleotides line up with TRBD2. Germline-derived CDR1 and CDR2 are SNHLY and FYNNEI. The CDR3 has 18 residues. The V gene end was trimmed by 0 bases and the J gene end by 2 bases; junction bases not matched to a gene: 8. CDR3 loop: CASSEATRLAGLQETQYF. CDR3 DNA sequence: TGTGCCAGCAGTGAAGCGACCCGACTAGCGGGGTTACAAGAGACCCAGTACTTC.

The chain recombines TRBV4-2 with TRBJ2-1; D remains ambiguous. CDR1 is LGHNA, CDR2 YNFKEQ, per germline. The CDR3 contains 15 residues. Deletions cut 4 bases from V and 0 bases from J, with 10 bases between. The CDR3 bases are TGTGCCAGCAGCCCGTACTTAAGCTCCTACAATGAGCAGTTCTTC. Translation gives CASSPYLSSYNEQFF.

This clonotype has at least ten counts. The V gene is TRBV28, the J gene TRBJ2-7, with 7 bases aligning to TRBD1. CDR3 length: 14 residues. V was clipped by 6 bases and J by 2 bases; unmatched bases: 7. Germline loops: CDR1 MDHEN, CDR2 SYDVKM. CDR3 in DNA: TGTGCCAGCAGACCCTCCGACAGGGCCTACGAGCAGTACTTC. It encodes CASRPSDRAYEQYF.

This sequence joins TRBV9 and TRBJ2-3; 7 bases line up with TRBD2. V shed 4 bases, J shed 5 bases, and the junction held 13 bases outside the gene matches. CDR3 length: 16 residues. From germline, CDR1 is SGDLS and CDR2 YYNGEE. CDR3 amino acids: CASSSPLAEEGDTQYF. CDR3 DNA sequence: TGTGCCAGCAGCTCCCCGCTAGCGGAGGAGGGAGATACGCAGTATTTT.

In this sample, this clonotype turned up many times. This chain joins TRBV11-2 and TRBJ2-7; TRBD1 agrees at 9 bases. The germline V gene has CDR1 SGHAT and CDR2 FQNNGV. The CDR3 spans 15 residues. The V gene end was trimmed by 2 bases and the J gene end by 4 bases; junction bases not matched to a gene: 6. CDR3 sequence reads: CASSLLGQGTYEQYF. In nucleotides, the CDR3 is TGTGCCAGCAGCTTATTGGGACAGGGTACGTACGAGCAGTACTTC. Full variable domain (remainder filled in from reference TRBV11-2 and TRBJ2-7): EAGVAQSPRYKIIEKRQSVAFWCNPISGHATLYWYQQILGQGPKLLIQFQNNGVVDDSQLPKDRFSAERLKGVDSTLKIQPAKLEDSAVYLCASSLLGQGTYEQYFGPGTRLTVT.

CDR3 sequence reads: CASSQGAGSSYGYTF. The DNA for the CDR3 is TGTGCCAGCAGCCAAGGAGCAGGGTCGAGCTATGGCTACACCTTC. V and J are TRBV3-1 and TRBJ1-2; D is possibly TRBD1 (5 bases). V shed 1 base and J shed 4 bases, with 13 bases lying between them. Germline V CDR1 and CDR2: LGHDT, YNNKEL (reference sequence). This CDR3 has 15 residues. The entire variable domain, with the rest obtained from reference TRBV3-1 and TRBJ1-2, is as follows: DTAVSQTPKYLVTQMGNDKSIKCEQNLGHDTMYWYKQDSKKFLKIMFSYNNKELIINETVPNRFSPKSPDKAHLNLHINSLELGDSAVYFCASSQGAGSSYGYTFGSGTRLTVV.

The chain couples TRBV6-2 or TRBV6-3 to TRBJ2-5; no firm D call. This CDR3 comprises 11 residues. The V gene's germline CDR1 is MNHEY and CDR2 SVGEGT. The V end was cut by 5 bases, the J end by 6 bases, with 7 bases between. CDR3 DNA: TGTGCCAGCAGTGGTGGACAGACCCAGTACTTC. It codes for CASSGGQTQYF.

A note on this clonotype: A much larger clone is a single base away; this may be a read error. The CDR3 bases are TGTGCCAGCAGCGCCGGCGGTGCGGGAGATCAGCAGTACTTC. Protein: CASSAGGAGDQQYF. The chain couples TRBV5-6 to TRBJ2-7; TRBD2 agrees at 7 bases. The V gene end was trimmed by 4 bases and the J gene end by 8 bases; junction bases not matched to a gene: 12. Per the germline V gene, CDR1 is SGHDT and CDR2 is YYEEEE. CDR3 length equals 14 residues.

This clonotype turned up a few times. The rearrangement uses TRBV15 and TRBJ2-7, with D possibly being TRBD1 (6 bases). The length of the CDR3 is 12 residues. From germline, CDR1 is LNHNV and CDR2 YYDKDF (reference sequence). V dropped 8 bases and J dropped 1 base, with 9 bases sitting between them. As DNA, the CDR3 is TGTGCCACCGGACAGAGTTCCTACGAGCAGTACTTC. As protein: CATGQSSYEQYF. Combining the CDR3 with reference TRBV15 and TRBJ2-7 gives the whole variable domain DAMVIQNPRYQVTQFGKPVTLSCSQTLNHNVMYWYQQKSSQAPKLLFHYYDKDFNNEADTPDNFQSRRPNTSFCFLDIRSPGLGDTAMYLCATGQSSYEQYFGPGTRLTVT.

Ten or more counts support this clonotype. The V call is TRBV20-1, the J call TRBJ2-1; 12 nucleotides agree with TRBD2. The V and J ends lost 3 bases and 4 bases, in that order; junction bases with no gene match: 4. Germline CDR1 reads DFQATT; CDR2 reads SNEGSKA (reference sequence). This CDR3 region has 15 residues. CDR3 DNA sequence: TGCAGTGCTAGGGCGGGACTAGCGGGTTACAATGAGCAGTTCTTC. Its protein product is CSARAGLAGYNEQFF.

V usage is TRBV4-2 and J usage is TRBJ2-4, with TRBD1 as a possible D gene (6 bases). Looked up from germline, CDR1 is LGHNA and CDR2 is YNFKEQ. The CDR3 runs 17 residues. Trimming removed 1 base at V and 8 bases at J, with 21 bases between. CDR3 nucleotides: TGTGCCAGCAGCCAAGGGGTTGGACAGTTAAAGTCGGACATTCAGTACTTC. Its translation: CASSQGVGQLKSDIQYF.

The CDR3 protein is CASSRRLAGGRSSYEQYF. In DNA, the CDR3 is TGTGCCAGCAGCCGACGACTAGCGGGGGGGAGAAGCTCCTACGAGCAGTACTTC. The rearrangement uses TRBV12-3 or TRBV12-4 and TRBJ2-7; TRBD2 aligns across 14 bases. The CDR3 extends over 18 amino acids. V dropped 6 bases and J dropped 0; count of bases not matched to a gene: 10.

There are a few counts of this clonotype. The chain recombines TRBV20-1 with TRBJ2-1; possibly TRBD2 for D (6 bases). Trimming removed 0 bases from V and 0 bases from J, with 18 bases in between. This CDR3 spans 18 amino acids. Per the germline V gene, CDR1 is DFQATT and CDR2 is SNEGSKA (reference sequence). The CDR3 DNA is TGCAGTGCTAGAGAGTGGGAGGTCGGCTGTAGCTCCTACAATGAGCAGTTCTTC. This sequence encodes CSAREWEVGCSSYNEQFF.

This clonotype was detected ten times or more. This chain links TRBV3-1 with TRBJ1-5; D ambiguous. Germline V gives CDR1 LGHDT, CDR2 YNNKEL (reference sequence). V was trimmed by 2 bases and J by 7 bases, leaving 6 bases between them. The CDR3 is made up of 12 amino acids. CDR3 bases: TGTGCCAGCAGCCAAAACCAACAGCCCCAGCATTTT. Its translation is CASSQNQQPQHF.